The rows below give T cell receptor beta chains drawn from one sample of a study of blood T cell repertoires in COVID-19. Using immunoSEQ multiplex PCR, the repertoire was profiled, and TCRdb retains in-frame clones only, with some absent. This table holds about 160,000 clones, approximately 86% found once. The sequenced sample consisted of peripheral blood. The receptors come from a man in his 60s with COVID-19, enrolled during active disease. Each CDR3 is given with its conserved first and last residue. Fields, in order: V gene, J gene, D gene, clone size, CDR3 DNA, CDR3 protein. D genes are given only for firm matches. Not all rows give a size; the values are once, few, many and, for expanded clones, a class.

v_call: TRBV30
j_call: TRBJ2-5
d_call: TRBD2
clone_size: NA
cdr3_nt: TGTGCCTGGGTTGGACTAGCGGGAGTCGGGACCCAGTACTTC
cdr3_aa: CAWVGLAGVGTQYF

v_call: TRBV2
j_call: TRBJ2-3
d_call: TRBD1
clone_size: NA
cdr3_nt: TGTGCCAGCAGTGTTCGTCTGGGGGCAGGGGGCAAGGCAGATACGCAGTATTTT
cdr3_aa: CASSVRLGAGGKADTQYF

v_call: TRBV28
j_call: TRBJ1-3
d_call: NA
clone_size: NA
cdr3_nt: TGTGCCAGCATCGACCCCTACAGGCGATCTGGAAACACCATATATTTT
cdr3_aa: CASIDPYRRSGNTIYF

v_call: TRBV6-5
j_call: TRBJ2-7
d_call: NA
clone_size: NA
cdr3_nt: TGTGCCAGCAGCTCCACCGGGACTGAGCAGTACTTC
cdr3_aa: CASSSTGTEQYF

v_call: TRBV7-2
j_call: TRBJ2-7
d_call: TRBD2
clone_size: once
cdr3_nt: TGTGCCAGCAGCTCCGGACTAGCGGGAGTCTTCGAGCAGTACTTC
cdr3_aa: CASSSGLAGVFEQYF

v_call: TRBV19
j_call: TRBJ2-3
d_call: TRBD1
clone_size: few
cdr3_nt: TGTGCCAGTAGACCGACAGGGGGAACAGATACGCAGTATTTT
cdr3_aa: CASRPTGGTDTQYF

v_call: TRBV6-1
j_call: TRBJ1-1
d_call: NA
clone_size: NA
cdr3_nt: TGTGCCAGCAGTGAATTGGGGCGGGGAGACACTGAAGCTTTCTTT
cdr3_aa: CASSELGRGDTEAFF

v_call: TRBV7-2
j_call: TRBJ2-7
d_call: TRBD1
clone_size: few
cdr3_nt: TGTGCCAGCAGCTTAGGAAGGCAGGGGGCCCTCGGGTACGAGCAGTACTTC
cdr3_aa: CASSLGRQGALGYEQYF

v_call: TRBV14
j_call: TRBJ2-3
d_call: NA
clone_size: NA
cdr3_nt: TGTGCCAGCAGCCCCTCCGGTTTGAGGGCGGATACGCAGTATTTT
cdr3_aa: CASSPSGLRADTQYF

v_call: TRBV4-3
j_call: TRBJ1-2
d_call: NA
clone_size: NA
cdr3_nt: TGCGCCAGCAGCCCCCTGATGGGGGGGAACTATGGCTACACCTTC
cdr3_aa: CASSPLMGGNYGYTF

v_call: TRBV11-1
j_call: TRBJ1-4
d_call: TRBD1
clone_size: few
cdr3_nt: TGTGCCAGCAGCTTCGGACAGGGTCGGAATGAAAAACTGTTTTTT
cdr3_aa: CASSFGQGRNEKLFF

v_call: TRBV19
j_call: TRBJ2-7
d_call: TRBD2
clone_size: once
cdr3_nt: TGTGCCAGTAGTATAGTGGGGACTAGCGGGAGCGAGCAGTACTTC
cdr3_aa: CASSIVGTSGSEQYF

v_call: TRBV30
j_call: TRBJ1-2
d_call: NA
clone_size: NA
cdr3_nt: TGTGCCTGGAGTTCAGGGCGCGGCTACACCTTC
cdr3_aa: CAWSSGRGYTF

v_call: TRBV20-1
j_call: TRBJ1-2
d_call: TRBD1
clone_size: NA
cdr3_nt: TGCAGTGCACCGACAGGGGGCGGCTACACCTTC
cdr3_aa: CSAPTGGGYTF